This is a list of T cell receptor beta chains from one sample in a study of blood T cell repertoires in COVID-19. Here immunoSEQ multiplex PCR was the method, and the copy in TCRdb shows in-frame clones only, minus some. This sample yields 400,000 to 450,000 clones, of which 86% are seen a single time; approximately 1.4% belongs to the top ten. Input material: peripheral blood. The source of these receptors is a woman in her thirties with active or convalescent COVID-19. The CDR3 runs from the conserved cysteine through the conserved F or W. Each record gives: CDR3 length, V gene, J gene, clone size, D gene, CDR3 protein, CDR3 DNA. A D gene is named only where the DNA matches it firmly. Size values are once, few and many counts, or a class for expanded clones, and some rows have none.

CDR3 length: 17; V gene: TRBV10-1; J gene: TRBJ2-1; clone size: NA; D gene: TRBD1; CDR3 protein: CASSGQGSPWRGGEQFF; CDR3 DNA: TGCGCCAGCAGTGGACAGGGAAGCCCCTGGCGAGGTGGTGAGCAGTTCTTC
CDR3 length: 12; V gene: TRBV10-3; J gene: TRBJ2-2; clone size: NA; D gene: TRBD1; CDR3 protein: CAISGTAGELFF; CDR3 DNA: TGTGCCATTAGTGGGACAGCTGGGGAGCTGTTTTTT
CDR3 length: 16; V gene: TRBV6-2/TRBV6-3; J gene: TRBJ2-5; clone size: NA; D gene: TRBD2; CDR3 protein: CASSYLAGGPLETQYF; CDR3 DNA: TGTGCCAGCAGTTACCTTGCGGGGGGGCCGTTGGAGACCCAGTACTTC
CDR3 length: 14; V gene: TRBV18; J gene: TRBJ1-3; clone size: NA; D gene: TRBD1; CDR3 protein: CASPRDSSGNTIYF; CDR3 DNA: TGTGCCAGCCCCCGGGACAGCTCTGGAAACACCATATATTTT
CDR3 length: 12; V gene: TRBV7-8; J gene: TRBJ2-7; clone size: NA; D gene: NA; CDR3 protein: CASSFEGGEQYF; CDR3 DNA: TGTGCCAGCAGCTTTGAAGGGGGCGAGCAGTACTTC
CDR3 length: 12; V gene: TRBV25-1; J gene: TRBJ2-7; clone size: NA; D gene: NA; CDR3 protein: CASSDLSYEQYF; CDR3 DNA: TGTGCCAGCAGTGACTTGAGCTACGAGCAGTACTTC
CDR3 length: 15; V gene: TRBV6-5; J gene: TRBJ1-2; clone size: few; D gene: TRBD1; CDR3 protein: CASSYAGTGTYGYTF; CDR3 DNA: TGTGCCAGCAGTTACGCCGGGACAGGAACCTATGGCTACACCTTC
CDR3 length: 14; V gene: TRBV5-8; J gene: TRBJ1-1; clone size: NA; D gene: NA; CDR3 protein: CASSPGGLNTEAFF; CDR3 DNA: TGTGCCAGTTCTCCTGGGGGGTTAAACACTGAAGCTTTCTTT
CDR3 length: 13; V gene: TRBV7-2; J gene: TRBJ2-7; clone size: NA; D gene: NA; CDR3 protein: CASSFGDSYEQYF; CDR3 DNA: TGTGCCAGCAGCTTCGGGGACTCCTACGAGCAGTACTTC
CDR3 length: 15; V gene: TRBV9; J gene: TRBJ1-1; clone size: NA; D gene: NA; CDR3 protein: CASSGGRDGGPEAFF; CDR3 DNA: TGTGCCAGCAGCGGCGGGCGGGACGGAGGACCTGAAGCTTTCTTT
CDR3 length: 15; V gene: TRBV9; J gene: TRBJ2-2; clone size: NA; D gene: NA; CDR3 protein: CASSPPQGITGELFF; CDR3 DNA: TGTGCCAGCAGCCCCCCCCAGGGTATCACCGGGGAGCTGTTTTTT
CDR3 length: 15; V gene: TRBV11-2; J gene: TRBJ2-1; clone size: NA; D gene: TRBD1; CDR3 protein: CASSFDRGSYNEQFF; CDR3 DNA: TGTGCCAGCAGCTTCGACAGGGGCTCCTACAATGAGCAGTTCTTC
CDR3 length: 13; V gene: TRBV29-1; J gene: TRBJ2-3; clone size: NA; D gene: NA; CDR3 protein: CSGSTGPTDTQYF; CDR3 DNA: TGCAGCGGATCTACAGGGCCCACAGATACGCAGTATTTT
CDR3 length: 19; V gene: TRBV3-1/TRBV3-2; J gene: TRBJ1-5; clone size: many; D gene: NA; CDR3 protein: CASSQEPGWTGYSNQPQHF; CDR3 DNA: TGTGCCAGCAGCCAAGAGCCCGGTTGGACGGGATATAGCAATCAGCCCCAGCATTTT
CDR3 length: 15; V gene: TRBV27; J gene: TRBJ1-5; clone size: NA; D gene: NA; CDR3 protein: CASSLHSGGNQPQHF; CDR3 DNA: TGTGCCAGCAGTTTACACTCGGGTGGCAATCAGCCCCAGCATTTT
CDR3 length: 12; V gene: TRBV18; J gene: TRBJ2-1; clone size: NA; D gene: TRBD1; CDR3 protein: CASSRQGNEQFF; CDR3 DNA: TGTGCCAGCTCACGACAGGGTAATGAGCAGTTCTTC
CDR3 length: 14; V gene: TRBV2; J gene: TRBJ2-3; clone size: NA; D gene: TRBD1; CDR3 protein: CASSESRGIDTQYF; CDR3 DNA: TGTGCCAGCAGTGAAAGCAGGGGGATCGATACGCAGTATTTT
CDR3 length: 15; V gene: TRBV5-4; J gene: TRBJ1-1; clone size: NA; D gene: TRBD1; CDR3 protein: CASSLMGQPNTEAFF; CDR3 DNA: TGTGCCAGCAGCTTGATGGGACAGCCGAACACTGAAGCTTTCTTT
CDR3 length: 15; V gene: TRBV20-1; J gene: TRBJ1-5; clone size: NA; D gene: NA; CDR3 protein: CSASFAGSSNQPQHF; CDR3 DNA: TGCAGTGCTAGTTTTGCGGGGAGTAGCAATCAGCCCCAGCATTTT
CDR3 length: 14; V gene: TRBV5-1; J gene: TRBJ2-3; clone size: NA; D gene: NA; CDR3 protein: CASSYDRYTDTQYF; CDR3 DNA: TGCGCCAGCAGCTACGACAGGTACACAGATACGCAGTATTTT
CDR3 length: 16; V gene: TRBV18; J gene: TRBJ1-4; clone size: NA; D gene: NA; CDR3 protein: CASSPPGSGVKEKLFF; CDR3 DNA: TGTGCCAGCTCACCACCGGGCTCGGGGGTAAAGGAAAAACTGTTTTTT
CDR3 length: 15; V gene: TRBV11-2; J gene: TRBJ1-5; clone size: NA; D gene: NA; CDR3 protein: CASSLVSGSGQPQHF; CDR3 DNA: TGTGCCAGCAGCTTAGTTTCCGGGTCGGGGCAGCCCCAGCATTTT
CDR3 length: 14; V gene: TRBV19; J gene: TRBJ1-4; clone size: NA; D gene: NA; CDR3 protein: CASTDLGEEEKLFF; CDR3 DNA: TGTGCCAGTACCGACCTTGGGGAGGAGGAAAAACTGTTTTTT
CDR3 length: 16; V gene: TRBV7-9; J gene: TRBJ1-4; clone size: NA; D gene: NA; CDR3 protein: CASSPPRGGWTEKLFF; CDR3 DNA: TGTGCCAGCAGCCCCCCCCGAGGGGGTTGGACTGAAAAACTGTTTTTT
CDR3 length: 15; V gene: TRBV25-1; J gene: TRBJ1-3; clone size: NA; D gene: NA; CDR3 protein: CASSESGSSGNTIYF; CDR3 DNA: TGTGCCAGCAGTGAATCGGGGTCCTCTGGAAACACCATATATTTT
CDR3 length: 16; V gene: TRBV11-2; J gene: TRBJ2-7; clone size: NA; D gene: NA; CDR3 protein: CASSSLSGGGIDEQYF; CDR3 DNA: TGTGCCAGCAGCTCACTTTCAGGAGGGGGCATCGACGAGCAGTACTTC
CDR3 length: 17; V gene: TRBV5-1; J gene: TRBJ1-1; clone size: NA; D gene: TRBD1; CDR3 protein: CASSLGITGVKDTEAFF; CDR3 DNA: TGCGCCAGCAGCTTGGGCATTACAGGGGTAAAGGACACTGAAGCTTTCTTT
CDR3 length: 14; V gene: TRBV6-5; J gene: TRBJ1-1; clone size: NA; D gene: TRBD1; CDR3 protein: CASSLRGQDTEAFF; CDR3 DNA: TGTGCCAGCAGTTTGAGGGGGCAGGACACTGAAGCTTTCTTT
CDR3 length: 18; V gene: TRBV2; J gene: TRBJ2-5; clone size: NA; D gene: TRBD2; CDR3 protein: CASREQPGLAGDVETQYF; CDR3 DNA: TGTGCCAGCAGAGAACAACCGGGACTAGCGGGAGACGTGGAGACCCAGTACTTC
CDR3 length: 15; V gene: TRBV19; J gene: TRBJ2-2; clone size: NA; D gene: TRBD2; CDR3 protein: CASNRLAEFTGELFF; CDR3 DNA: TGTGCCAGTAATCGTCTAGCGGAATTCACCGGGGAGCTGTTTTTT
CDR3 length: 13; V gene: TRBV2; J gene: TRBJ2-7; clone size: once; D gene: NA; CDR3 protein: CASNLASSYEQYF; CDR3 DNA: TGTGCCAGCAACCTAGCATCATCCTACGAGCAGTACTTC
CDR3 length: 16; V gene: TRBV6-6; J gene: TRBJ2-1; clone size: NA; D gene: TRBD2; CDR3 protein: CASRESSGLGVNEQFF; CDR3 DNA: TGTGCCAGCAGGGAGTCTAGCGGACTTGGAGTTAATGAGCAGTTCTTC